This TCR beta chain was identified in a study of patients and donors after allogeneic stem cell transplantation. The V end was cut by 1 base, the J end by 4 bases, with 16 bases between. The CDR3 covers 15 residues. Germline CDR1 reads GTSNPN; CDR2 reads SVGIG (reference sequence). TCRdb processed the RT-PCR reads anew with MiXCR; each CDR3 protein has one entry. The profile shows about a million distinct CDR3 sequences, roughly 18% of them singletons. What was sequenced was blood, either unsorted or a sorted T cell fraction (not recorded which). The receptor was derived from a human donor who was either an allogeneic HSCT recipient or a stem cell or donor lymphocyte infusion donor (not recorded which). It is not recorded whose cells these are; they may come from a transplant donor. This rearrangement joins TRBV30 to TRBJ1-1; D might be TRBD1 (6 bases). CDR3 coding DNA: TGTGCCTGGAGTGAGGGGGGTGCGGGAGGCACTGAAGCTTTCTTT. Its translation is CAWSEGGAGGTEAFF.